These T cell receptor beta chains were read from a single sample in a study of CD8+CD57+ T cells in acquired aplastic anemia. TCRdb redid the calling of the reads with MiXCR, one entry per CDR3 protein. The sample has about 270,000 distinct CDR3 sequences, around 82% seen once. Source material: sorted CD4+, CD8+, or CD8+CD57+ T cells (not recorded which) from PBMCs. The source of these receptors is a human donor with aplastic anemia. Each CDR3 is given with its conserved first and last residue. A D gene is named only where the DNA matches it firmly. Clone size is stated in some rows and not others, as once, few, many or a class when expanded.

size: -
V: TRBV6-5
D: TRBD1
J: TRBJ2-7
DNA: TGTGCCAGCAGTTCACAGGGGCACTCCTACGAGCAGTACTTC
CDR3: CASSSQGHSYEQYF

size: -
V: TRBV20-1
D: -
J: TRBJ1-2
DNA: TGCAGTGCCAGATTAACAGGTGGCCATGGCTACACCTTC
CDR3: CSARLTGGHGYTF

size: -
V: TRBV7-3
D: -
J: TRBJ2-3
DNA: TGTGCCAGCAGCTTAGCAGGCGGTGCCCATAATGAAGATTTT
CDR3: CASSLAGGAHNEDF

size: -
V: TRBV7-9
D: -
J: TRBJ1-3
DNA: TGTGCCAGCAGCGGTAAGGGACACCTACAACACTCTGGAAACACCATATATTTT
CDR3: CASSGKGHLQHSGNTIYF

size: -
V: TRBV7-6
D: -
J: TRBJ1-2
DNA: TGTGCCAGCAGCTCAGCGCACGGGACAAAAGACACTCACTACACCTTC
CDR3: CASSSAHGTKDTHYTF

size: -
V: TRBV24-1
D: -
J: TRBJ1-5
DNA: TGTGCCACCAGTCAGGGTGATAATCAGCCCCAGCATTTT
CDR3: CATSQGDNQPQHF

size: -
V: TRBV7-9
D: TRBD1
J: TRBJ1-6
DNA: TGTGCCAGCCAGACCGACAGGGGGAACCCACCCCTCCACTTT
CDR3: CASQTDRGNPPLHF

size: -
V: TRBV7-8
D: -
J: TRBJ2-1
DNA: TGTGCCAGCAGCTTAGCTAGCGGTCCCTACAAGCAGCATTTCTTC
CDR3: CASSLASGPYKQHFF

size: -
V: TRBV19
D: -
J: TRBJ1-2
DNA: TGTGCCAGCCAGGCGGGGGGATGGGGCTATGGCTACACCTTC
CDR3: CASQAGGWGYGYTF

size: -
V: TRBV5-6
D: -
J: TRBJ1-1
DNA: TGTGCCAGCAGCTTGGGGGGGCTCAGAACTGAAGCTTTCTTT
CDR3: CASSLGGLRTEAFF

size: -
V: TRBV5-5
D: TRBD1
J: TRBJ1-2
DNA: TGTGCCAGCAGCCCGGGACAGGGAAAAGGCTATGGCTACACCTTC
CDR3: CASSPGQGKGYGYTF

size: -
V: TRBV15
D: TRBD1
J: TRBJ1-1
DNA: TGTGCCACCAGCAGCCTCCGGGACAGGGAAGCTTTCTTT
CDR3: CATSSLRDREAFF

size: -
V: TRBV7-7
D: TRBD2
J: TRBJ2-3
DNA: TGTGCCAGCAGCTTTGCGACGGGGGGGGGGGCGCAGTATTTT
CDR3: CASSFATGGGAQYF

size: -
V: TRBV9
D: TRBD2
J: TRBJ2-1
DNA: TGTGCCAGCAGCGTCGGGACTAGCGGAATAGATACGCAGCAGTTCTTC
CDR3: CASSVGTSGIDTQQFF

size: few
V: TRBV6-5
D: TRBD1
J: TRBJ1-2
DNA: TGTGCCAGCAGCCAGGGGGGCGGTGATGGCTACACCTTC
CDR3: CASSQGGGDGYTF

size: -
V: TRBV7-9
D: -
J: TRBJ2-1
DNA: TGTGCCAGCAGCCTACAATGGGGGGCCCGGGACAAGGAGCAGTTCTTC
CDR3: CASSLQWGARDKEQFF

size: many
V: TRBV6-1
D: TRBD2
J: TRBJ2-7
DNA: TGTGCCAGCAGAGAGCGGGGGGGCTTCGACGAGCAGTACTTC
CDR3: CASRERGGFDEQYF

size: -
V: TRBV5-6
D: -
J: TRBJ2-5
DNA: TGTGCCAGCAGCAGGGGAGCGGGAGAGACCCAGTACTTC
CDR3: CASSRGAGETQYF

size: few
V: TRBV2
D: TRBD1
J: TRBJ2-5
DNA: TGTGCCAGCAGTGGACGGACAGGGATGGAGACCCAGTACTTC
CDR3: CASSGRTGMETQYF

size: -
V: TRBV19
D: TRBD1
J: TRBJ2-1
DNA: TGTGCCAGTAGAGGGACAGGGGGTAATGAGCAGTTCTTC
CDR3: CASRGTGGNEQFF

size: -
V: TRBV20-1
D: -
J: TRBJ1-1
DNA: TGCAGTGCTCCTCGGGACCCCGAAGCTTTCTTT
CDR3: CSAPRDPEAFF

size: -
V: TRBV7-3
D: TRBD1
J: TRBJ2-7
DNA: TGTGCCACCTCCAGACAGGGCAACGCCGTTGAGCAGTACTTC
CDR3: CATSRQGNAVEQYF

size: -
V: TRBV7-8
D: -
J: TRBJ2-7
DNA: TGTGCCAGCAGCTTAGAAGCAGGGGCCTACGAGCAGTACTTC
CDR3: CASSLEAGAYEQYF

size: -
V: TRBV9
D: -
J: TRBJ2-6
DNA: TGTGCCAGCGGAGCAGCGAGGAACATTCACTACTTCGTGACTTTC
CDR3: CASGAARNIHYFVTF

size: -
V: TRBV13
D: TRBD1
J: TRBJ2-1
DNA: TGTGCCAGCAGCAACAACAGGGGAGATACGCAGTTCTTC
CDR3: CASSNNRGDTQFF